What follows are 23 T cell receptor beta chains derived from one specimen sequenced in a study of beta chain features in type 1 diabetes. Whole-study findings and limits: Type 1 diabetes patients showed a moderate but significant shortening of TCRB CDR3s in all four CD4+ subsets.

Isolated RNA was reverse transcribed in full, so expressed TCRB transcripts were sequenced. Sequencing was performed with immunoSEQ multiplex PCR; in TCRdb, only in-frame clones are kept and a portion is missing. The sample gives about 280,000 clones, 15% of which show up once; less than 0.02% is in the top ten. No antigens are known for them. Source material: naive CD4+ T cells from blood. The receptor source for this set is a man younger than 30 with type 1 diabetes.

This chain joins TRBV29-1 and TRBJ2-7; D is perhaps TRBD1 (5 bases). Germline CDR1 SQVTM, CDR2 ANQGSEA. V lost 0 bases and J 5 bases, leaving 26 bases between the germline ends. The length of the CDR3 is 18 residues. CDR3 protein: CSVEDPTGYRRTVHEQYF. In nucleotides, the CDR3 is TGCAGCGTTGAAGATCCAACAGGCTATAGGCGTACGGTCCACGAGCAGTACTTC.

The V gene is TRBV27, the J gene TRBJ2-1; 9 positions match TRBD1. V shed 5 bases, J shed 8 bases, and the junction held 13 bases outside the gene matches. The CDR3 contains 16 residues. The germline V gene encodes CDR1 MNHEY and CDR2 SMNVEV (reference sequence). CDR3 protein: CASSASRGQGRDEQFF. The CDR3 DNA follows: TGTGCCAGCAGTGCGTCTAGGGGACAGGGTAGGGATGAGCAGTTCTTC.

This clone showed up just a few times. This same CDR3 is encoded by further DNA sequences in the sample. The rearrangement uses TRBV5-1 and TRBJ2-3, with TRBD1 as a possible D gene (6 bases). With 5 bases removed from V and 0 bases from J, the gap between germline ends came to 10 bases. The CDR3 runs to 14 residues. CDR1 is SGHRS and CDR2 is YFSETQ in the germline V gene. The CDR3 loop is CASSSQGSTDTQYF. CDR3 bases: TGCGCCAGCAGTTCGCAGGGGAGCACAGATACGCAGTATTTT.

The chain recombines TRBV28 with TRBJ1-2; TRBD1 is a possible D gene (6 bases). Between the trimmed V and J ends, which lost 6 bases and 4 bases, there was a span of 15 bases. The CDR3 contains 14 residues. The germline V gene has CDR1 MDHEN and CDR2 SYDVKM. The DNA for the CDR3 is TGTGCCAGCAGGCCTACAGGGAAGGCCTATGGCTACACCTTC. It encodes CASRPTGKAYGYTF.

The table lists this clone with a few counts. CDR3 bases: TGTGCCAGCAGCTACCGACTAGCGGGCAACCAAGAGACCCAGTACTTC. It encodes CASSYRLAGNQETQYF. This chain connects TRBV7-2 to TRBJ2-5, with TRBD2 identical over 10 bases. Per the germline V gene, CDR1 is SGHTA and CDR2 is FQGNSA. J gave up 0 bases and V 4 bases, and 5 bases lay outside the gene matches. CDR3 length: 16 amino acids. Full variable domain (missing parts from reference TRBV7-2 and TRBJ2-5): GAGVSQSPSNKVTEKGKDVELRCDPISGHTALYWYRQSLGQGLEFLIYFQGNSAPDKSGLPSDRFSAERTGGSVSTLTIQRTQQEDSAVYLCASSYRLAGNQETQYFGPGTRLLVL.

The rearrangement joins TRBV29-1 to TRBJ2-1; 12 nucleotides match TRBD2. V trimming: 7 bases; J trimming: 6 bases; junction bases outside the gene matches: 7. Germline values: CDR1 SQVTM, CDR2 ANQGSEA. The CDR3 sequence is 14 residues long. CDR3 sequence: CSENPGLAGNEQFF. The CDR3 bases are TGCAGCGAGAATCCGGGACTAGCGGGCAATGAGCAGTTCTTC.

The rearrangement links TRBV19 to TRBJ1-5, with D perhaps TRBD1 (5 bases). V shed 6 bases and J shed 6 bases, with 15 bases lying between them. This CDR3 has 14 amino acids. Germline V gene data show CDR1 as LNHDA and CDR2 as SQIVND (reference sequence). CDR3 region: CASRSGGAGQPQHF. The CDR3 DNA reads TGTGCCAGTAGGTCTGGTGGGGCCGGTCAGCCCCAGCATTTT.

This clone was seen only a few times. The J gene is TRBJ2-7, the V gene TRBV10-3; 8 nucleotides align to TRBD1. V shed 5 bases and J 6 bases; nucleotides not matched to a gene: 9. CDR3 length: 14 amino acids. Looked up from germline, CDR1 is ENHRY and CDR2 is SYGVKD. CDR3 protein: CAISTGTGFFEQYF. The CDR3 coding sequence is TGTGCCATCAGTACCGGGACAGGTTTTTTCGAGCAGTACTTC.

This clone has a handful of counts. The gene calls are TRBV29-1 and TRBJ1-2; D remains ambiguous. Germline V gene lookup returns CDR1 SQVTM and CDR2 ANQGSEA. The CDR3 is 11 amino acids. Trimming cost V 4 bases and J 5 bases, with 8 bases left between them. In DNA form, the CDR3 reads TGCAGCGTTGGTCAGACTTATGGCTACACCTTC. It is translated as CSVGQTYGYTF.

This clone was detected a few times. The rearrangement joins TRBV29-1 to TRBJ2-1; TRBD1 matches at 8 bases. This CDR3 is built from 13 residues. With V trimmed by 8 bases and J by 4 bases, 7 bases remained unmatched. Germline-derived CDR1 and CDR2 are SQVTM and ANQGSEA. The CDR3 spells CSSGQGWYNEQFF. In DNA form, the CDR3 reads TGCAGCAGTGGACAGGGTTGGTACAATGAGCAGTTCTTC.

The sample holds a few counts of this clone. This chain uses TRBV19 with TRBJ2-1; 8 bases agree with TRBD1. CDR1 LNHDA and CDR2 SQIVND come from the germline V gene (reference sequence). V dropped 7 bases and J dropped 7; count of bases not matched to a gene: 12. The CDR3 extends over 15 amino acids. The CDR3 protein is CASKVGTGVWNEQFF. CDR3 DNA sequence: TGTGCCAGTAAGGTAGGGACAGGCGTGTGGAATGAGCAGTTCTTC.

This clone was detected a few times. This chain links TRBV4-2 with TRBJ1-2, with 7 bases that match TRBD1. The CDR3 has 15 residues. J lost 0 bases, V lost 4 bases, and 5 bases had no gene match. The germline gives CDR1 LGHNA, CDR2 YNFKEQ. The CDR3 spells CASSPRTGTNYGYTF. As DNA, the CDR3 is TGTGCCAGCAGCCCGCGGACAGGAACTAACTATGGCTACACCTTC.

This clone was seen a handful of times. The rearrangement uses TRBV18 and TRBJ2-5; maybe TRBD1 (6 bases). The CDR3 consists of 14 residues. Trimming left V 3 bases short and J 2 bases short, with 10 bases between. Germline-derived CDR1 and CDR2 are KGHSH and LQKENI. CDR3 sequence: CASSPNRVQETQYF. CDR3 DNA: TGTGCCAGCTCACCGAACAGGGTGCAAGAGACCCAGTACTTC.

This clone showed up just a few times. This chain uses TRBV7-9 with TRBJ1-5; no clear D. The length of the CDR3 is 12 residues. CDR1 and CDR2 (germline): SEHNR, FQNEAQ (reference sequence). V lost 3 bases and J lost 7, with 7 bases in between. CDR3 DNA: TGTGCCAGCAGCTTCGGGGAGCAGCCCCAGCATTTT. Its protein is CASSFGEQPQHF.

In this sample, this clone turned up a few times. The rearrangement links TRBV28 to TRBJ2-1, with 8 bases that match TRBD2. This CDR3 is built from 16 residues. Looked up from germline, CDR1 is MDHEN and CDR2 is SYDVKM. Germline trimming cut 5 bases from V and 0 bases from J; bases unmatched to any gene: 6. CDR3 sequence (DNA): TGTGCCAGCAGTGCTAGTCTAGCGGGCTCCTACAATGAGCAGTTCTTC. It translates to CASSASLAGSYNEQFF. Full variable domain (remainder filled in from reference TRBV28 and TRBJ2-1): DVKVTQSSRYLVKRTGEKVFLECVQDMDHENMFWYRQDPGLGLRLIYFSYDVKMKEKGDIPEGYSVSREKKERFSLILESASTNQTSMYLCASSASLAGSYNEQFFGPGTRLTVL.

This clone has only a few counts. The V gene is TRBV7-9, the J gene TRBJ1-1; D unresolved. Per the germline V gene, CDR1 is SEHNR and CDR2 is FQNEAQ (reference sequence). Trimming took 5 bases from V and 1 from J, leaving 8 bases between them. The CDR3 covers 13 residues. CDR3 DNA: TGTGCCAGCAGCCCGACATCGAACACTGAAGCTTTCTTT. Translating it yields CASSPTSNTEAFF.

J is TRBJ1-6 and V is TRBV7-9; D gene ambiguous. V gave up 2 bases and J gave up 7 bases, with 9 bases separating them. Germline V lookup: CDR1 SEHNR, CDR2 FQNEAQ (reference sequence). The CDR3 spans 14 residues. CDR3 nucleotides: TGTGCCAGCAGCTTACGTCAGTTAAATTCACCCCTCCACTTT. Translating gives CASSLRQLNSPLHF.

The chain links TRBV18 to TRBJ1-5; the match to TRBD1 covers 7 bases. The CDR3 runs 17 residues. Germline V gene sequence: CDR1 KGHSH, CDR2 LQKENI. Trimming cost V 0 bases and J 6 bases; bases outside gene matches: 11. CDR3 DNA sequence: TGTGCCAGCTCACCACCCGGAAGCAGGGGGATTGGTCAGCCCCAGCATTTT. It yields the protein CASSPPGSRGIGQPQHF. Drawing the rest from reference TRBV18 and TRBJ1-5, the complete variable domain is NAGVMQNPRHLVRRRGQEARLRCSPMKGHSHVYWYRQLPEEGLKFMVYLQKENIIDESGMPKERFSAEFPKEGPSILRIQQVVRGDSAAYFCASSPPGSRGIGQPQHFGDGTRLSIL.

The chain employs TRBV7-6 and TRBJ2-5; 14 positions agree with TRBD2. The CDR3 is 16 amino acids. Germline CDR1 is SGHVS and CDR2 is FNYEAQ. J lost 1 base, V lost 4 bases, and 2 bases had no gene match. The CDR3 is CASSWGTSGSQETQYF. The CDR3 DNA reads TGTGCCAGCAGCTGGGGGACTAGCGGGAGCCAAGAGACCCAGTACTTC.

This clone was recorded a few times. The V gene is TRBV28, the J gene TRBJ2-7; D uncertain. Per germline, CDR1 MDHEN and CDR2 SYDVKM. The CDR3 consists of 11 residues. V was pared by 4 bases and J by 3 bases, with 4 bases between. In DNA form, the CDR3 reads TGTGCCAGCAGTTCCCACTACGAGCAGTACTTC. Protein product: CASSSHYEQYF.

As DNA, the CDR3 is TGTGCCAGCAGCTTAGTAATGACAGGTACCTACGAGCAGTACTTC. Amino acids: CASSLVMTGTYEQYF. V usage is TRBV11-2 and J usage is TRBJ2-7; the D gene is possibly TRBD1 (6 bases). Looked up from germline, CDR1 is SGHAT and CDR2 is FQNNGV. V gave up 1 base and J gave up 2 bases, with 12 bases separating them. This CDR3 comprises 15 residues.

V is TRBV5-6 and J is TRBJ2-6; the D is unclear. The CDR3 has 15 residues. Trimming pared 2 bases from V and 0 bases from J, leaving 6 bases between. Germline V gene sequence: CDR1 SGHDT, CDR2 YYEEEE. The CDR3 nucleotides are TGTGCCAGCAGCTTCCGGGTCTCTGGGGCCAACGTCCTGACTTTC. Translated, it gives CASSFRVSGANVLTF.

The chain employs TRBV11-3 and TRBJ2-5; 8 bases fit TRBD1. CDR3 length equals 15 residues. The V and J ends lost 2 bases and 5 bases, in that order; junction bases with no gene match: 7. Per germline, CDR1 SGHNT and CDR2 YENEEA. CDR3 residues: CASSLYQGAGETQYF. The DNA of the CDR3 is TGTGCCAGCAGCTTATACCAGGGGGCCGGGGAGACCCAGTACTTC.